This paragraph covers one TCR beta chain sequence. The data were obtained in a study of blood T cells in healthy people across ages. The use of a sample-barcoded 5' primer and a J-beta primer mix characterized a second PCR of roughly 6 to 12 cycles. MiXCR was run by TCRdb on the 5' RACE reads, yielding one entry per CDR3 protein. Among 1.5 million to 1.9 million distinct CDR3 sequences listed, roughly two fifths were seen once. CDR1 and CDR2 from the germline V gene are LGHNA and YSLEER. With 3 bases removed from V and 3 bases from J, the gap between germline ends came to 9 bases. The CDR3 is 13 amino acids.

The chain uses TRBV4-3 and TRBJ2-7; no clear D gene. Sequencing was done on a sample of blood. The TCR comes from a woman aged 18-29 years in good health. The CDR3 sequence: CASSHLGSYEQYF. The CDR3 bases are TGCGCCAGCAGCCATTTGGGAAGCTACGAGCAGTACTTC.